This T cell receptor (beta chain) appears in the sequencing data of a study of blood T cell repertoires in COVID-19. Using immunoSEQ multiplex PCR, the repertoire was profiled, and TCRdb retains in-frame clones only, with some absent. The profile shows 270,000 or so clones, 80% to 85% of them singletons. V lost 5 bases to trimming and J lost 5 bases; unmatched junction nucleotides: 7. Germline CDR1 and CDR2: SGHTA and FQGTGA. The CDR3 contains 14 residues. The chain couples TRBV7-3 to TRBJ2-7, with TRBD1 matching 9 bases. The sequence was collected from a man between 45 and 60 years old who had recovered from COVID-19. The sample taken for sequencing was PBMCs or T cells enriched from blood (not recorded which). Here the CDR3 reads CASSPGGDRDEQYF. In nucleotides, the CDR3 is TGTGCCAGCAGCCCAGGCGGGGACAGGGACGAGCAGTACTTC.